The present T cell receptor (beta chain) was sequenced within a study of post-analysis software for immune sequencing data. The overall study: Progressive-relapsing, secondary progressive and relapsing-remitting multiple sclerosis were among the disease courses included. Findings of the study overall: Analysis by F measure revealed that same-batch samples clustered strongly together. Patients showed TRBV5-6, TRBV5-1 and TRBV20-1 among a few TRBV segments more frequent than in controls.

Germline-derived CDR1 and CDR2 are SQVTM and ANQGSEA. The CDR3 is made up of 12 amino acids. The germline V and J ends were trimmed by 2 bases and 6 bases, with 10 bases remaining between them. There are a few counts of this clonotype. Antigen specificity is unknown. Included in the TCR beta cDNA libraries were unique molecular identifiers. The T cell input of about 0.85 to 10 million gave approximately 500,000 cDNA molecules. TCRdb independently ran MiXCR on the PCR reads; one entry per CDR3 protein. Of hundreds of thousands of distinct CDR3 sequences in the sample, 40% to 50% were seen once. Sequencing used blood. This chain links TRBV29-1 with TRBJ1-2; D uncertain. This receptor was obtained from a girl aged 5-17 years with multiple sclerosis. CDR3 protein: CSVEQADHGYTF. The CDR3 region has the DNA TGCAGCGTTGAACAGGCTGACCATGGCTACACCTTC.